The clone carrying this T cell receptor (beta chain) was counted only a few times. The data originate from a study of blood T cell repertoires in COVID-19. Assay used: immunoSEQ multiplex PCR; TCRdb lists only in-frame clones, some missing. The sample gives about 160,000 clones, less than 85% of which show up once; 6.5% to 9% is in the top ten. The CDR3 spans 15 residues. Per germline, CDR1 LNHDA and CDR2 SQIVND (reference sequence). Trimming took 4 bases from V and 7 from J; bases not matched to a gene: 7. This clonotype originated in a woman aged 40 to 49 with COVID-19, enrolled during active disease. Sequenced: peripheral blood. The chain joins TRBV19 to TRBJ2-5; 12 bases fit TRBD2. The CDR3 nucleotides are TGTGCCAGTAGTACCTCTAGCGGGAGGGCCATGACCCAGTACTTC. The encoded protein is CASSTSSGRAMTQYF.